Below are 21 T cell receptor beta chains sequenced from a single sample in a study of blood T cell repertoires in COVID-19. Sequencing was performed with immunoSEQ multiplex PCR; in TCRdb, only in-frame clones are kept and a portion is missing. The sample holds 180,000 or so clones, approximately 83% seen once. Source material: peripheral blood. The receptors originated from a human donor with acute or convalescent COVID-19. The donor label of this sample is uncertain.

The chain couples TRBV28 to TRBJ2-1; 8 bases fit TRBD2. With 6 bases clipped from V and 10 bases from J, the junction kept 8 bases outside the gene matches. Per germline, CDR1 MDHEN and CDR2 SYDVKM. CDR3 length equals 13 residues. As DNA, the CDR3 is TGTGCCAGCAGACAGGGACTAGTGGGCGAGCAGTTCTTC. Protein sequence: CASRQGLVGEQFF.

The chain recombines TRBV6-5 with TRBJ2-5, with 11 bases lining up with TRBD2. The ends lost 10 bases at V and 2 bases at J; junction bases unmatched: 3. There are 13 residues in the CDR3. The germline V gene encodes CDR1 MNHEY and CDR2 SVGAGI. As DNA, the CDR3 is TGTGCCATTCGGACTAGCGGGCAAGAGACCCAGTACTTC. Translating gives CAIRTSGQETQYF.

This chain uses TRBV19 with TRBJ2-1, with 15 bases identical to TRBD2. The V gene end was trimmed by 6 bases and the J gene end by 9 bases; junction bases not matched to a gene: 12. Germline CDR1 and CDR2: LNHDA and SQIVND (reference sequence). The CDR3 is 17 amino acids. CDR3 coding DNA: TGTGCCAGTAGCACATTCGGACTAGCGGGGGGGCCTTCTGAGCAGTTCTTC. Translation: CASSTFGLAGGPSEQFF.

The rearrangement links TRBV21-1 to TRBJ2-7; the tabulated D call, TRBD1, remains unverified against the DNA. TRBV21-1 is given as a pseudogene. The CDR3 covers 15 residues. This CDR3 is CASSNRQGAAYEQYF. The CDR3 region has the DNA TGTGCCAGCAGCAATCGACAGGGGGCGGCCTACGAGCAGTACTTC.

A few counts support this clone. J is TRBJ2-7 and V is TRBV3-1 (or the pseudogene TRBV3-2), with 7 bases fitting TRBD2. Germline CDR1 reads LGHDT; CDR2 reads YNNKEL (reference sequence). The CDR3 totals 14 residues. The trim removed 4 bases at V and 7 bases at J, leaving 10 bases unmatched. The CDR3 is CASSLSGTGGEQYF. CDR3 nucleotides: TGTGCCAGCAGCCTGAGCGGGACGGGGGGAGAGCAGTACTTC.

In its sample, this clone was seen a few times. The chain has TRBV2 and TRBJ2-3, with 8 bases identical to TRBD1. V trimming: 10 bases; J trimming: 2 bases; junction bases outside the gene matches: 8. In germline, CDR1 is SNHLY, CDR2 FYNNEI. The CDR3 sequence is 14 residues long. In DNA form, the CDR3 reads TGTGCCAACCGGACAGGGAGACTCACAGATACGCAGTATTTT. This gives the protein CANRTGRLTDTQYF.

The chain has TRBV14 and TRBJ2-2, with a weak D call TRBD2 (5 bases). The CDR3 length is 16 residues. Trimming shortened V by 1 base and J by 4 bases, and 13 bases separated the two germline ends. From germline, CDR1 is SGHDN and CDR2 FVKESK. The CDR3 sequence: CASSQGSSRVTGELFF. DNA of the CDR3: TGTGCCAGCAGCCAAGGCTCTAGCCGGGTCACCGGGGAGCTGTTTTTT. Supplemented by reference TRBV14 and TRBJ2-2, the full variable domain reads EAGVTQFPSHSVIEKGQTVTLRCDPISGHDNLYWYRRVMGKEIKFLLHFVKESKQDESGMPNNRFLAERTGGTYSTLKVQPAELEDSGVYFCASSQGSSRVTGELFFGEGSRLTVL.

The V gene is TRBV10-2, the J gene TRBJ1-2, with 8 bases that match TRBD1. Germline V lookup: CDR1 WSHSY, CDR2 SAAADI. V shed 2 bases, J shed 4 bases, and the junction held 6 bases outside the gene matches. The CDR3 sequence is 15 residues long. DNA for the CDR3: TGCGCCAGCAGTGAGGCCGGACAGGGAGGCTATGGCTACACCTTC. Its protein is CASSEAGQGGYGYTF.

J is TRBJ2-7 and V is TRBV3-1 (or the pseudogene TRBV3-2); 10 bases are a match to TRBD2. The CDR3 sequence is 16 residues long. CDR1 and CDR2 from the germline V gene are LGHDT and YNNKEL (reference sequence). V lost 0 bases, J lost 3 bases, and 5 bases stayed unmatched. CDR3 DNA: TGTGCCAGCAGCCAAGAGGGGCTAGCGGGGGTCTACGAGCAGTACTTC. This gives the protein CASSQEGLAGVYEQYF.

The chain joins TRBV5-1 to TRBJ2-7; 10 positions match TRBD1. The germline V gene encodes CDR1 SGHRS and CDR2 YFSETQ. Trimming took 0 bases from V and 0 from J; bases not matched to a gene: 0. The CDR3 totals 15 residues. CDR3 bases: TGCGCCAGCAGCTTGGGACAGGGGGCCTCCTACGAGCAGTACTTC. Amino acid sequence: CASSLGQGASYEQYF.

V usage is TRBV28 and J usage is TRBJ1-5, with 11 bases that match TRBD1. This CDR3 region has 15 residues. After removal of 6 bases from V and 6 bases from J, the junction contained 7 bases not matched to a gene. CDR1 is MDHEN, CDR2 SYDVKM, per germline. The CDR3, as DNA: TGTGCCAGCAGCCTAGTGGGACAGGGGGTTCAGCCCCAGCATTTT. It yields the protein CASSLVGQGVQPQHF.

The chain combines TRBV3-1 (or the pseudogene TRBV3-2) with TRBJ2-7, with 9 bases lining up with TRBD2. CDR1 and CDR2 from the germline V gene are LGHDT and YNNKEL (reference sequence). The CDR3 loop spans 15 amino acids. Trimming at V came to 2 bases and at J to 3 bases, leaving 5 bases not matched to a gene. The CDR3, as DNA: TGTGCCAGCAGCCAAAGTAATAGCGGGAGCTACGAGCAGTACTTC. It yields the protein CASSQSNSGSYEQYF.

The chain is built from TRBV11-2 and TRBJ1-3; D call uncertain. The CDR3 extends over 15 amino acids. CDR1 and CDR2 from the germline V gene are SGHAT and FQNNGV. The germline V and J ends were trimmed by 6 bases and 0 bases, with 12 bases remaining between them. The CDR3 spells CASSSEGFSGNTIYF. The CDR3 coding sequence is TGTGCCAGCAGTTCAGAGGGCTTCTCTGGAAACACCATATATTTT.

The chain links TRBV29-1 to TRBJ2-3; no definite D call. Between the trimmed V and J ends, which lost 3 bases and 2 bases, there was a span of 6 bases. The CDR3 spans 12 residues. Germline V lookup: CDR1 SQVTM, CDR2 ANQGSEA. In nucleotides, the CDR3 is TGCAGCGTTGAGACTTACACAGATACGCAGTATTTT. It yields the protein CSVETYTDTQYF.

This chain joins TRBV10-3 and TRBJ1-1; possibly TRBD1 for D (6 bases). This CDR3 spans 12 amino acids. V gave up 11 bases and J gave up 5 bases, with 15 bases separating them. Germline assignment: CDR1 ENHRY and CDR2 SYGVKD. This CDR3 is CAVWGRGTEAFF. The CDR3 nucleotides read TGTGCCGTTTGGGGGCGCGGGACTGAAGCTTTCTTT.

This clone was counted a single time. The chain couples TRBV15 to TRBJ1-2, with 7 bases lining up with TRBD1. V shed 2 bases, J shed 2 bases, and the junction held 2 bases outside the gene matches. The CDR3 consists of 14 residues. The germline V gene has CDR1 LNHNV and CDR2 YYDKDF (reference sequence). This chain's CDR3 is CATSRMTGNYGYTF. CDR3 bases: TGTGCCACCAGCAGAATGACAGGGAACTATGGCTACACCTTC.

The gene calls are TRBV6-2 or TRBV6-3 and TRBJ2-3, with a possible D match to TRBD2 (5 bases). Trimming stripped 6 bases from V and 4 bases from J, with 17 bases between. This CDR3 contains 15 residues. The germline CDR1 and CDR2 sequences are MNHEY and SVGEGT. CDR3 nucleotide sequence: TGTGCCAGCAGACCTACTAGAACGGGCGCAGATACGCAGTATTTT. Its translation: CASRPTRTGADTQYF.

CDR3 loop: CASSVTGDSNQPQHF. The CDR3 DNA is TGTGCCAGTAGTGTTACAGGGGATAGCAATCAGCCCCAGCATTTT. The V and J genes are TRBV19 and TRBJ1-5; 7 nucleotides line up with TRBD1. V trimming: 5 bases; J trimming: 0 bases; junction bases outside the gene matches: 4. CDR1 and CDR2 from the germline V gene are LNHDA and SQIVND (reference sequence). The CDR3 covers 15 residues.

The rearrangement joins TRBV27 to TRBJ2-5; 7 nucleotides match TRBD2. V trimming: 5 bases; J trimming: 3 bases; junction bases outside the gene matches: 6. In germline, CDR1 is MNHEY, CDR2 SMNVEV (reference sequence). This CDR3 comprises 14 residues. The CDR3: CASSPVRGEETQYF. The CDR3 DNA reads as TGTGCCAGCAGTCCCGTTCGGGGGGAAGAGACCCAGTACTTC.

This clone was detected once. V is TRBV19 and J is TRBJ2-2; TRBD2 aligns across 7 bases. Germline V gene data show CDR1 as LNHDA and CDR2 as SQIVND (reference sequence). This CDR3 spans 18 amino acids. V gave up 6 bases and J gave up 1 base; unmatched junction bases: 14. In nucleotides, the CDR3 is TGTGCCAGTAGGTCAGCCTGGGCTAGCGGAGGGAACACCGGGGAGCTGTTTTTT. Translated, it gives CASRSAWASGGNTGELFF.

The chain has TRBV6-5 and TRBJ1-2; 10 nucleotides align to TRBD1. V dropped 7 bases and J dropped 3; count of bases not matched to a gene: 2. Looked up from germline, CDR1 is MNHEY and CDR2 is SVGAGI. The CDR3 covers 13 residues. CDR3 residues: CASTGTGDYGYTF. The CDR3 DNA reads TGTGCCAGCACAGGGACAGGGGACTATGGCTACACCTTC.